Presented here are 19 T cell receptor beta chains from one specimen sequenced in a study of cytomegalovirus exposure and HLA in healthy donors (dated by TCRdb to the late 2010s). Library preparation was by the immunoSEQ multiplex PCR assay. For the multiplex PCR, a mixture combining 60 forward primers for TCR Vbeta segments and 13 reverse primers for TCR Jbeta segments was used. What TCRdb holds here is the immuneACCESS table cut down to in-frame rearrangements. Part of the clones is not present; checked against another copy, under half of the missing clones reflect an unresolved V gene, and the others are unexplained. The sample data list 100,000 to 150,000 clones, and approximately 85% of these were observed just once. Jointly, the top ten make up 1.5% to 2% of the sample. The source material was PBMCs. The receptors were gathered from a boy between 10 and 17 years old in good health and CMV-seronegative.

The chain uses TRBV2 and TRBJ2-1, with a tentative D call TRBD2 (6 bases). The V and J ends lost 3 bases and 2 bases respectively, with 20 bases between them. This CDR3 contains 18 residues. CDR1 SNHLY and CDR2 FYNNEI come from the germline V gene. CDR3 loop: CASSDWRWGEAPYNEQFF. CDR3 in DNA: TGTGCCAGCAGTGATTGGCGTTGGGGGGAGGCCCCCTACAATGAGCAGTTCTTC. Supplemented by reference TRBV2 and TRBJ2-1, the full variable domain reads EPEVTQTPSHQVTQMGQEVILRCVPISNHLYFYWYRQILGQKVEFLVSFYNNEISEKSEIFDDQFSVERPDGSNFTLKIRSTKLEDSAMYFCASSDWRWGEAPYNEQFFGPGTRLTVL.

The J gene is TRBJ2-2, the V gene TRBV9, with TRBD1 matching 8 bases. V lost 5 bases, J lost 4 bases, and 4 bases stayed unmatched. The CDR3 sequence is 14 residues long. Germline CDR1 and CDR2: SGDLS and YYNGEE. The CDR3 nucleotides read TGTGCCAGCAGAGGGGACAGGAGCACCGGGGAGCTGTTTTTT. Protein: CASRGDRSTGELFF.

This chain joins TRBV9 and TRBJ2-1, with 7 bases fitting TRBD2. The CDR3 runs 18 residues. V trimming: 0 bases; J trimming: 4 bases; junction bases outside the gene matches: 13. CDR1 is SGDLS and CDR2 is YYNGEE in the germline V gene. The CDR3 spells CASSVATGREGMYNEQFF. CDR3 DNA: TGTGCCAGCAGCGTAGCTACAGGTAGGGAGGGGATGTACAATGAGCAGTTCTTC.

This chain joins TRBV6-5 and TRBJ2-1; 9 bases match TRBD2. The CDR3 has 14 residues. The V and J ends lost 7 bases and 7 bases, in that order; junction bases with no gene match: 8. The germline V gene has CDR1 MNHEY and CDR2 SVGAGI. CDR3 protein: CASIVAGARNEQFF. The CDR3 nucleotides are TGTGCCAGCATCGTAGCGGGGGCACGAAATGAGCAGTTCTTC.

The genes are TRBV7-9 and TRBJ2-5; D might be TRBD1 (6 bases). The germline V gene encodes CDR1 SEHNR and CDR2 FQNEAQ (reference sequence). CDR3 length: 16 amino acids. The V end lost 3 bases, the J end lost 4 bases, and 18 bases lay between the germline ends. CDR3 region: CASSLSGALELETQYF. CDR3 bases: TGTGCCAGCAGCTTGTCAGGGGCGTTGGAATTAGAGACCCAGTACTTC.

J is TRBJ1-2 and V is TRBV11-2, with D uncertain. Trimming cost V 5 bases and J 5 bases, with 9 bases left between them. Germline-derived CDR1 and CDR2 are SGHAT and FQNNGV. This CDR3 comprises 12 residues. CDR3 sequence reads: CASSPDTYGYTF. Here the CDR3 DNA reads TGTGCCAGCAGCCCCGACACATATGGCTACACCTTC.

The V call is TRBV7-8, the J call TRBJ1-1; 7 bases align to TRBD1. V lost 4 bases to trimming and J lost 6 bases; unmatched junction nucleotides: 11. This CDR3 region has 15 residues. Germline CDR1 and CDR2: SGHVS and FQNEAQ. In DNA form, the CDR3 reads TGTGCCAGCAGCTACGACAGGGTGGGGTCGGCTGAAGCTTTCTTT. Translation: CASSYDRVGSAEAFF.

The V and J genes are TRBV7-9 and TRBJ2-7; a possible D gene is TRBD1 (5 bases). CDR3 length equals 13 residues. Germline loops: CDR1 SEHNR, CDR2 FQNEAQ (reference sequence). Trimming took 5 bases from V and 3 from J, leaving 11 bases between them. CDR3 protein: CASSPRQRYEQYF. CDR3 coding DNA: TGTGCCAGCAGCCCCAGACAGCGCTACGAGCAGTACTTC. Full variable domain (remainder filled in from reference TRBV7-9 and TRBJ2-7): DTGVSQNPRHKITKRGQNVTFRCDPISEHNRLYWYRQTLGQGPEFLTYFQNEAQLEKSRLLSDRFSAERPKGSFSTLEIQRTEQGDSAMYLCASSPRQRYEQYFGPGTRLTVT.

The chain is built from TRBV18 and TRBJ2-2; a possible D gene is TRBD2 (6 bases). Trimming shortened V by 1 base and J by 5 bases, and 11 bases separated the two germline ends. The CDR3 contains 15 residues. Germline CDR1 reads KGHSH; CDR2 reads LQKENI. CDR3 protein: CASSPRDFQTGELFF. In DNA, the CDR3 is TGTGCCAGCTCACCACGGGACTTCCAGACCGGGGAGCTGTTTTTT.

V gene TRBV2 combines with J gene TRBJ2-3, with D possibly matching TRBD1 (6 bases). Germline V lookup: CDR1 SNHLY, CDR2 FYNNEI. There are 16 residues in the CDR3. Trimming stripped 2 bases from V and 6 bases from J, with 18 bases between. The CDR3 loop is CASSESPTGTRDTQYF. CDR3 nucleotides: TGTGCCAGCAGTGAAAGTCCTACAGGGACGCGGGATACGCAGTATTTT.

The V and J genes are TRBV5-1 and TRBJ2-5; perhaps TRBD1 as D (5 bases). CDR3 size: 16 residues. With 3 bases removed from V and 0 bases from J, the gap between germline ends came to 15 bases. CDR1 is SGHRS and CDR2 is YFSETQ in the germline V gene. The CDR3: CASSSTTGWYQETQYF. The CDR3 nucleotides read TGCGCCAGCAGCTCAACTACAGGTTGGTACCAAGAGACCCAGTACTTC. The full variable domain, with the rest looked up from reference TRBV5-1 and TRBJ2-5, is KAGVTQTPRYLIKTRGQQVTLSCSPISGHRSVSWYQQTPGQGLQFLFEYFSETQRNKGNFPGRFSGRQFSNSRSEMNVSTLELGDSALYLCASSSTTGWYQETQYFGPGTRLLVL.

The rearrangement links TRBV30 to TRBJ1-2; D is uncertain. Germline V gives CDR1 GTSNPN, CDR2 SVGIG (reference sequence). CDR3 length: 13 amino acids. V lost 0 bases and J 5 bases, leaving 10 bases between the germline ends. CDR3 DNA: TGTGCCTGGAGTGTCGGACTAACATATGGCTACACCTTC. It is translated as CAWSVGLTYGYTF. The whole variable domain, filled in from reference TRBV30 and TRBJ1-2, reads SQTIHQWPATLVQPVGSPLSLECTVEGTSNPNLYWYRQAAGRGLQLLFYSVGIGQISSEVPQNLSASRPQDRQFILSSKKLLLSDSGFYLCAWSVGLTYGYTFGSGTRLTVV.

The chain combines TRBV19 with TRBJ2-7, with 9 nucleotides matching TRBD1. Germline trimming cut 4 bases from V and 6 bases from J; bases unmatched to any gene: 13. CDR3 length: 16 amino acids. CDR1 is LNHDA, CDR2 SQIVND, per germline (reference sequence). The CDR3, as DNA: TGTGCCAGTAGTACCACAGGGGGCACCCGGTCTGGCGAGCAGTACTTC. As protein: CASSTTGGTRSGEQYF. Using reference TRBV19 and TRBJ2-7 for the parts outside the CDR3, the full variable domain is DGGITQSPKYLFRKEGQNVTLSCEQNLNHDAMYWYRQDPGQGLRLIYYSQIVNDFQKGDIAEGYSVSREKKESFPLTVTSAQKNPTAFYLCASSTTGGTRSGEQYFGPGTRLTVT.

The chain couples TRBV5-4 to TRBJ2-7, with a tentative D call TRBD1 (5 bases). Per the germline V gene, CDR1 is SGHNT and CDR2 is YYREEE (reference sequence). The CDR3 extends over 15 amino acids. V lost 2 bases and J 0 bases, leaving 12 bases between the germline ends. CDR3 sequence: CASSFQGVSSYEQYF. For the CDR3, the DNA is TGTGCCAGCAGCTTTCAGGGCGTCTCCTCCTACGAGCAGTACTTC.

This clone was detected once. The chain couples TRBV9 to TRBJ1-2, with a possible D match to TRBD1 (6 bases). The germline V gene encodes CDR1 SGDLS and CDR2 YYNGEE. V lost 0 bases and J lost 8, with 14 bases in between. The CDR3 has 14 residues. CDR3 coding DNA: TGTGCCAGCAGCGTAGGAACAGGGTTGGGGGGCTACACCTTC. Protein: CASSVGTGLGGYTF.

This chain joins TRBV4-3 and TRBJ2-2; 12 positions match TRBD2. The CDR3 sequence is 18 residues long. The V gene's germline CDR1 is LGHNA and CDR2 YSLEER. The J segment lost 4 bases and the V segment lost 0 bases, leaving 6 bases of the junction unmatched. CDR3 sequence: CASSQDSSGGEGTGELFF. The CDR3 DNA sequence: TGCGCCAGCAGCCAAGATTCTAGCGGGGGGGAAGGCACCGGGGAGCTGTTTTTT.

The chain recombines TRBV6-5 with TRBJ1-2; a possible D gene is TRBD1 (5 bases). Germline loops: CDR1 MNHEY, CDR2 SVGAGI. The germline V and J ends were trimmed by 10 bases and 8 bases, with 20 bases remaining between them. The length of the CDR3 is 13 residues. DNA for the CDR3: TGTGCCACTCTCCGCGGGGGAAAGTTGGGCTACACCTTC. It yields the protein CATLRGGKLGYTF.

This clone was counted only a few times. The chain couples TRBV7-3 to TRBJ1-2, with TRBD1 identical over 9 bases. The CDR3 consists of 16 residues. The J segment lost 8 bases and the V segment lost 5 bases, leaving 15 bases of the junction unmatched. Germline CDR1 reads SGHTA; CDR2 reads FQGTGA. The CDR3 sequence: CASSDRDRELTGGYTF. CDR3 sequence (DNA): TGTGCCAGCAGCGACCGGGACAGGGAATTAACTGGGGGCTACACCTTC. Based on the CDR3 plus reference TRBV7-3 and TRBJ1-2, the full variable domain is GAGVSQTPSNKVTEKGKYVELRCDPISGHTALYWYRQSLGQGPEFLIYFQGTGAADDSGLPNDRFFAVRPEGSVSTLKIQRTERGDSAVYLCASSDRDRELTGGYTFGSGTRLTVV.

The chain links TRBV2 to TRBJ1-5; 9 nucleotides align to TRBD1. Germline loops: CDR1 SNHLY, CDR2 FYNNEI. Trimming took 6 bases from V and 5 from J; bases not matched to a gene: 8. The CDR3 consists of 15 residues. CDR3 sequence: CASRPGTGRDQPQHF. In DNA, the CDR3 is TGTGCCAGCAGACCAGGGACAGGGAGGGATCAGCCCCAGCATTTT.